This paragraph covers one TCR beta chain sequence. Each sorted subset replicate got 200 ng genomic DNA, 25,000 to 30,000 genomes. The assay was immunoSEQ multiplex PCR, and TCRdb's table has in-frame clones only and misses some. The sample consists of roughly 1.4 million clones, approximately 98.5% of them appearing once. These data are taken from a study of shared clonotypes between healthy human individuals. CDR3 size: 16 residues. The V end lost 0 bases, the J end lost 2 bases, and 15 bases lay between the germline ends. CDR1 SGHRS and CDR2 YFSETQ come from the germline V gene. V is TRBV5-1 and J is TRBJ2-7; no clear D gene. Sequencing used naive CD4+ T cells sorted from blood. Stated subset: CD45RA+ positively selected. The sequence was collected from a man aged 25-45 years in good health. The CDR3 spells CASSLVLGGNAYEQYF. CDR3 bases: TGCGCCAGCAGCTTGGTTCTGGGTGGGAATGCCTACGAGCAGTACTTC.